This TCR beta chain was identified during a study of blood T cell repertoires in COVID-19. In the study overall: Material from acute and convalescent COVID-19 was sourced from the United States, Italy and Spain.

Clones were read by immunoSEQ multiplex PCR, and TCRdb kept only the in-frame ones, dropping some. Counted here are roughly 250,000 clones, around 81% occurring once; the ten biggest clones make up 15% to 17%. With 0 bases removed from V and 6 bases from J, the gap between germline ends came to 6 bases. This CDR3 region has 13 residues. Germline values: CDR1 MNHEY, CDR2 SVGEGT. Seattle researchers signed up patients amid active infection and tracked them longitudinally. The sequenced material came from peripheral blood. The sequence came from a person aged 70 to 85 with COVID-19, enrolled during active disease. This chain links TRBV6-2 or TRBV6-3 with TRBJ2-1; no reliable D call. The CDR3 reads CASSYSRSNEQFF. DNA for the CDR3: TGTGCCAGCAGTTACTCCAGAAGCAATGAGCAGTTCTTC.